One and the same sample provided the 21 T cell receptor beta chains below, sequenced in a study of blood T cell repertoires in COVID-19. The method was immunoSEQ multiplex PCR; TCRdb's version includes in-frame clones alone and lacks a portion of them. The table shows 250,000 or so clones, with around 89% occurring only once. The source material was PBMCs or T cells enriched from blood (not recorded which). The receptors derive from a middle-aged woman with acute COVID-19.

This sequence joins TRBV3-1 (or the pseudogene TRBV3-2) and TRBJ2-2; D uncertain. This CDR3 comprises 16 residues. Germline CDR1 reads LGHDT; CDR2 reads YNNKEL (reference sequence). Trimming took 1 base from V and 2 from J, leaving 11 bases between them. CDR3 region: CASSQARLLNTGELFF. The CDR3 nucleotides are TGTGCCAGCAGCCAAGCCCGTCTCCTAAACACCGGGGAGCTGTTTTTT.

This chain connects TRBV11-3 to TRBJ1-2; the D gene is possibly TRBD1 (6 bases). V was cut by 8 bases and J by 4 bases, with 14 bases left in between. Germline CDR1 SGHNT, CDR2 YENEEA. The CDR3 spans 13 residues. The CDR3 loop is CASGAGASYGYTF. The CDR3 DNA follows: TGTGCCAGCGGGGCGGGGGCGAGCTATGGCTACACCTTC.

J is TRBJ1-2 and V is TRBV29-1; TRBD1 matches at 7 bases. Germline CDR1 SQVTM, CDR2 ANQGSEA. V was pared by 3 bases and J by 1 base, with 14 bases of the junction left unmatched. This CDR3 contains 17 residues. CDR3: CSVDARQGRGYNYGYTF. CDR3 nucleotide sequence: TGCAGCGTTGACGCTCGACAGGGAAGAGGATATAACTATGGCTACACCTTC.

This chain links TRBV6-5 with TRBJ1-5; D is possibly TRBD1 (5 bases). V lost 6 bases and J 4 bases, leaving 16 bases between the germline ends. This CDR3 comprises 15 residues. Germline values: CDR1 MNHEY, CDR2 SVGAGI. The CDR3 here is CASRPAQGSNQPQHF. The CDR3 DNA reads TGTGCCAGCAGACCCGCCCAGGGTAGTAATCAGCCCCAGCATTTT.

V gene TRBV6-1 combines with J gene TRBJ1-5; the D gene is possibly TRBD1 (5 bases). Deletions cut 2 bases from V and 6 bases from J, with 14 bases between. The germline gives CDR1 MNHNS, CDR2 SASEGT. The CDR3 is 15 amino acids. The CDR3 is CASSEQSQGIQPQHF. As DNA, the CDR3 is TGTGCCAGCAGTGAACAATCCCAGGGAATTCAGCCCCAGCATTTT.

The V gene is TRBV30, the J gene TRBJ1-2; 7 bases align to TRBD1. CDR1 and CDR2 from the germline V gene are GTSNPN and SVGIG (reference sequence). The CDR3 is 13 amino acids. With 3 bases clipped from V and 8 bases from J, the junction kept 9 bases outside the gene matches. The CDR3 coding sequence is TGTGCCTGGAGCCCTCGTAGGGGGCAAGGCTACACCTTC. Residues: CAWSPRRGQGYTF.

Remarks on this clone: One end of the junction varies from germline; a read error may be responsible. The rearrangement links TRBV7-7 to TRBJ2-5; TRBD2 agrees at 8 bases. This CDR3 spans 15 amino acids. Germline V gene sequence: CDR1 SSHAT, CDR2 FNYEAQ (reference sequence). This CDR3 reads CASSSGTSFRETQYF. The CDR3 DNA reads TGTGCTAGCAGCTCCGGGACTAGTTTCCGAGAGACCCAGTACTTC.

The gene calls are TRBV11-2 and TRBJ1-6, with 7 bases fitting TRBD1. Germline V gene lookup returns CDR1 SGHAT and CDR2 FQNNGV. Trimming at V came to 0 bases and at J to 8 bases, leaving 7 bases not matched to a gene. The CDR3 covers 16 residues. CDR3 sequence: CASSLEGRGRYSPLHF. For the CDR3, the DNA is TGTGCCAGCAGCTTAGAGGGCAGGGGGAGGTATTCACCCCTCCACTTT. Combining the CDR3 with reference TRBV11-2 and TRBJ1-6 gives the whole variable domain EAGVAQSPRYKIIEKRQSVAFWCNPISGHATLYWYQQILGQGPKLLIQFQNNGVVDDSQLPKDRFSAERLKGVDSTLKIQPAKLEDSAVYLCASSLEGRGRYSPLHFGNGTRLTVT.

V and J are TRBV10-1 and TRBJ1-5; a weak D match, TRBD1 (5 bases). Germline CDR1 reads WNHNN; CDR2 reads SYGVQD (reference sequence). V was trimmed by 5 bases and J by 4 bases, leaving 9 bases between them. The CDR3 runs to 13 residues. The CDR3 DNA reads TGCGCCAGCAGTCGGGGGTATAATCAGCCCCAGCATTTT. Residues: CASSRGYNQPQHF.

The gene calls are TRBV19 and TRBJ1-1, with 7 bases that match TRBD1. The CDR3 length is 14 residues. V shed 3 bases, J shed 4 bases, and the junction held 5 bases outside the gene matches. Germline V lookup: CDR1 LNHDA, CDR2 SQIVND (reference sequence). CDR3 protein: CASSMGDSLTEAFF. The CDR3 region has the DNA TGTGCCAGTAGTATGGGGGACAGCCTCACTGAAGCTTTCTTT.

The V call is TRBV7-9, the J call TRBJ1-2; D gene unclear. Germline-derived CDR1 and CDR2 are SEHNR and FQNEAQ (reference sequence). V dropped 2 bases and J dropped 5 bases, with 12 bases sitting between them. This CDR3 region has 14 residues. CDR3 in DNA: TGTGCCAGCAGCTTAATGGCATCCTCTTATGGCTACACCTTC. It specifies CASSLMASSYGYTF.

This chain uses TRBV19 with TRBJ2-2, with TRBD2 matching over 9 bases. The V and J ends lost 3 bases and 5 bases, in that order; junction bases with no gene match: 4. The CDR3 runs 15 residues. Germline-derived CDR1 and CDR2 are LNHDA and SQIVND (reference sequence). CDR3 coding DNA: TGTGCCAGTAGTATTCTAGCGGGACCGACCGGGGAGCTGTTTTTT. Encoded protein: CASSILAGPTGELFF.

The V and J genes are TRBV3-1 (or the pseudogene TRBV3-2) and TRBJ1-1; D gene ambiguous. Germline CDR1 reads LGHDT; CDR2 reads YNNKEL (reference sequence). CDR3 size: 14 residues. Trimming left V 4 bases short and J 4 bases short, with 13 bases between. The CDR3 sequence: CASSRGRVGTEAFF. In DNA form, the CDR3 reads TGTGCCAGCAGCCGAGGGAGAGTCGGCACTGAAGCTTTCTTT.

This chain connects TRBV5-8 to TRBJ2-2, with 12 bases identical to TRBD2. Germline assignment: CDR1 SGHTS and CDR2 YDEGEE. The CDR3 length is 17 residues. Trimming took 0 bases from V and 6 from J; bases not matched to a gene: 6. CDR3 sequence (DNA): TGTGCCAGCAGCTTGGCGACTAGCGGGAGATGGTCCGGGGAGCTGTTTTTT. Amino acid sequence: CASSLATSGRWSGELFF. Combining the CDR3 with reference TRBV5-8 and TRBJ2-2 gives the whole variable domain EAGVTQSPTHLIKTRGQQATLRCSPISGHTSVYWYQQALGLGLQFLLWYDEGEERNRGNFPPRFSGRQFPNYSSELNVNALELEDSALYLCASSLATSGRWSGELFFGEGSRLTVL.

V and J are TRBV27 and TRBJ1-5; D might be TRBD1 (6 bases). There are 14 residues in the CDR3. The germline gives CDR1 MNHEY, CDR2 SMNVEV (reference sequence). V lost 6 bases and J lost 3, with 12 bases in between. DNA of the CDR3: TGTGCCAGCAGAGAGGGACAAATCAATCAGCCCCAGCATTTT. Translation gives CASREGQINQPQHF.

The chain joins TRBV7-7 to TRBJ2-5; D unresolved. The CDR3 runs 12 residues. Germline values: CDR1 SSHAT, CDR2 FNYEAQ (reference sequence). DNA of the CDR3: TGTGCTGGGCCCTTAGACATCCAGACCCAGTACTTC. This sequence encodes CAGPLDIQTQYF. Looking up the rest from reference TRBV7-7 and TRBJ2-5 gives the full variable domain: GAGVSQSPRYKVTKRGQDVTLRCDPISSHATLYWYQQALGQGPEFLTYFNYEAQPDKSGLPSDRFSAERPEGSISTLTIQRTEQRDSAMYRCAGPLDIQTQYFGPGTRLLVL.

The chain recombines TRBV24-1 with TRBJ2-5; D is perhaps TRBD1 (5 bases). This CDR3 region has 14 residues. Trimming removed 1 base at V and 5 bases at J, with 10 bases between. Germline loops: CDR1 KGHDR, CDR2 SFDVKD. CDR3 bases: TGTGCCACCAGTGATTTACAAAAGGGGGAGACCCAGTACTTC. Translated: CATSDLQKGETQYF.

This rearrangement joins TRBV2 to TRBJ2-6; D unclear. CDR3 length: 14 residues. Germline CDR1 is SNHLY and CDR2 is FYNNEI. Trimming took 6 bases from V and 0 from J, leaving 6 bases between them. CDR3 nucleotide sequence: TGTGCCAGCAGGAGTAGCTCTGGGGCCAACGTCCTGACTTTC. This translates into CASRSSSGANVLTF.

The V and J genes are TRBV25-1 and TRBJ1-1; TRBD1 might be the D (5 bases). Germline-derived CDR1 and CDR2 are MGHDK and SYGVNS. Between the trimmed V and J ends, which lost 5 bases and 4 bases, there was a span of 14 bases. The CDR3 runs 14 residues. DNA for the CDR3: TGTGCCAGCAGTCAACTTCAGGGTGGCACTGAAGCTTTCTTT. As protein: CASSQLQGGTEAFF.

V gene TRBV2 combines with J gene TRBJ2-7; 8 bases line up with TRBD2. CDR1 SNHLY and CDR2 FYNNEI come from the germline V gene. The CDR3 has 13 amino acids. Trimming at V came to 4 bases and at J to 7 bases, leaving 6 bases not matched to a gene. This chain's CDR3 is CASSVTSAREQYV. Here the CDR3 DNA reads TGTGCCAGCAGTGTGACTAGCGCGAGGGAGCAGTACGTC.

This chain joins TRBV5-6 and TRBJ1-2, with D possibly being TRBD1 (6 bases). Germline lookup yields CDR1 SGHDT and CDR2 YYEEEE. Trimming stripped 4 bases from V and 6 bases from J, with 16 bases between. CDR3 length equals 14 residues. The CDR3: CASSGLTGLHGYTF. CDR3 DNA: TGTGCCAGCAGCGGATTAACAGGGTTGCATGGCTACACCTTC.